This paragraph covers one T cell receptor beta chain sequence. The data were obtained in a study of blood T cell repertoires in COVID-19. The assay was immunoSEQ multiplex PCR, and TCRdb's table has in-frame clones only and misses some. Among 150,000 to 200,000 clones, approximately 86% were seen once, and the ten largest hold about 3.5%. The CDR3 has 15 amino acids. Trimming cost V 1 base and J 7 bases; bases outside gene matches: 3. This TCR came from a man between 65 and 85 years old with acute or convalescent COVID-19. The sequenced sample was peripheral blood. J is TRBJ1-3 and V is TRBV23-1, with 11 bases aligning to TRBD1. TRBV23-1 is flagged as an ORF with uncertain function. CDR3: CASSQWRDRGNTIYF. The CDR3 nucleotides read TGCGCCAGCAGTCAATGGAGGGACAGGGGGAACACCATATATTTT.